The next 8 T cell receptor beta chains were all read from a single sample in a study of shared clonotypes between healthy human individuals. CD45RO-negative, CCR7-positively selected cells formed the naive CD8 fraction, excluding terminally differentiated effector memory CD45RA+ cells. Profiled with immunoSEQ multiplex PCR; TCRdb holds only in-frame clones, not every one. The table has about 580,000 clones, roughly 98% seen once. The sample taken for sequencing was naive CD8+ T cells sorted from blood. The receptors were gathered from a man aged 30-40 years in good health.

This chain links TRBV13 with TRBJ2-1; TRBD2 matches at 9 bases. CDR3 length equals 17 residues. Germline CDR1 PRHDT, CDR2 FYEKMQ (reference sequence). The V gene end was trimmed by 5 bases and the J gene end by 4 bases; junction bases not matched to a gene: 12. Written as DNA, the CDR3 is TGTGCCAGCAGCACTAGTCTGGGGGCGGGAGGGTACAATGAGCAGTTCTTC. Residues: CASSTSLGAGGYNEQFF. The full variable domain, in which reference TRBV13 and TRBJ2-1 provide the parts outside the CDR3, is AAGVIQSPRHLIKEKRETATLKCYPIPRHDTVYWYQQGPGQDPQFLISFYEKMQSDKGSIPDRFSAQQFSDYHSELNMSSLELGDSALYFCASSTSLGAGGYNEQFFGPGTRLTVL.

The chain couples TRBV25-1 to TRBJ2-7; the D gene is possibly TRBD1 (6 bases). Between the trimmed V and J ends, which lost 4 bases and 3 bases, there was a span of 22 bases. Germline CDR1 reads MGHDK; CDR2 reads SYGVNS. CDR3 length: 17 residues. The CDR3: CASSGRNGQSLVYEQYF. CDR3 coding DNA: TGTGCCAGCAGTGGAAGAAACGGACAGAGCTTAGTCTACGAGCAGTACTTC.

This clone was picked up one time. The chain combines TRBV30 with TRBJ2-1; D is unclear. V was trimmed by 0 bases and J by 2 bases, leaving 14 bases between them. The CDR3 totals 16 residues. Germline V gene sequence: CDR1 GTSNPN, CDR2 SVGIG (reference sequence). DNA for the CDR3: TGTGCCTGGAGTGTACCTGGCGGAGTCGCCTACAATGAGCAGTTCTTC. It yields the protein CAWSVPGGVAYNEQFF.

V is TRBV7-9 and J is TRBJ2-1, with 7 nucleotides matching TRBD1. The ends lost 5 bases at V and 8 bases at J; junction bases unmatched: 9. The CDR3 consists of 14 residues. Germline V gene lookup returns CDR1 SEHNR and CDR2 FQNEAQ (reference sequence). In DNA, the CDR3 is TGTGCCAGCAGCCCCCCGGACAGGTGGGATGAGCAGTTCTTC. Its translation: CASSPPDRWDEQFF.

The chain has TRBV18 and TRBJ2-7; D ambiguous. The V gene's germline CDR1 is KGHSH and CDR2 LQKENI. There are 14 residues in the CDR3. Between the trimmed V and J ends, which lost 1 base and 4 bases, there was a span of 11 bases. In DNA, the CDR3 is TGTGCCAGCTCACCACGGAACCTTAGTTACGAGCAGTACTTC. As protein: CASSPRNLSYEQYF.

The chain uses TRBV11-2 and TRBJ1-1; no clear D gene. The CDR3 loop spans 12 amino acids. Germline CDR1 SGHAT, CDR2 FQNNGV. The germline V and J ends were trimmed by 1 base and 5 bases, with 5 bases remaining between them. The CDR3: CASSLVRTEAFF. The CDR3 region has the DNA TGTGCCAGCAGCTTAGTGCGGACTGAAGCTTTCTTT. Together with reference TRBV11-2 and TRBJ1-1, the CDR3 gives the full variable domain: EAGVAQSPRYKIIEKRQSVAFWCNPISGHATLYWYQQILGQGPKLLIQFQNNGVVDDSQLPKDRFSAERLKGVDSTLKIQPAKLEDSAVYLCASSLVRTEAFFGQGTRLTVV.

V usage is TRBV15 and J usage is TRBJ2-2; the match to TRBD1 covers 7 bases. The CDR3 extends over 13 amino acids. The junction had 6 bases not matched to a gene; V was cut back by 8 bases and J by 6 bases. Germline CDR1 reads LNHNV; CDR2 reads YYDKDF (reference sequence). CDR3 residues: CATQVTGAGELFF. The CDR3 nucleotides read TGTGCCACCCAAGTAACAGGGGCCGGGGAGCTGTTTTTT.

V gene TRBV28 combines with J gene TRBJ1-1; no clear D gene. Trimming stripped 7 bases from V and 0 bases from J, with 6 bases between. The CDR3 is 12 residues long. The V gene's germline CDR1 is MDHEN and CDR2 SYDVKM. The CDR3 DNA follows: TGTGCCAGCACCGCGTTGAACACTGAAGCTTTCTTT. This gives the protein CASTALNTEAFF.